This T cell receptor (beta chain) was found in a study of blood T cells in healthy people across ages. A second about 7 to 11 cycle PCR used barcoded and J-beta primers. MiXCR, applied by TCRdb to the 5' RACE reads, yields one record per CDR3 protein. This sample has a few hundred thousand distinct CDR3 sequences, with roughly half found just once. A word on this clonotype: The junction differs from germline at one of its ends, possibly a read error.

The length of the CDR3 is 16 residues. Germline CDR1 reads MDHEN; CDR2 reads SYDVKM. The receptor was derived from a man aged 55 to 70 in good health. The chain uses TRBV28 and TRBJ2-5, with TRBD2 matching over 8 bases. The DNA end lines up better with TRBJ2-7; the J call may be wrong. The sequencing input was blood. CDR3 region: CASSLALAGLSHEQYF. The CDR3 DNA reads as TGTGCCAGCAGTTTGGCGCTAGCGGGCCTCTCCCACGAGCAGTACTTC.